The rows below give T cell receptor beta chains drawn from one sample of a study of T cell clusters in autoimmune cytopenias. TCRdb re-called the multiplex PCR reads and gives one entry per CDR3 protein, without DNA. Recorded here are 5,500 to 8,500 distinct CDR3 sequences; the top ten clones represent approximately 25%. Sample: peripheral blood. Receptor source: a human donor with an autoimmune cytopenia or autoimmune hepatitis (not recorded which). Each CDR3 is given with its conserved first and last residue. Expanded clones get a size class; other rows say once, few or many, or leave the size out.

clone_size	cdr3_length	v_call	j_call	cdr3_aa
.	12	TRBV20-1	TRBJ2-1	CSASDDRVEQFF
medium-sized	13	TRBV18	TRBJ2-7	CASSTGQGGEQYF
medium-sized	14	TRBV30	TRBJ1-6	CAWSVRIGGIPLHF
.	15	TRBV6-5	TRBJ1-1	CASSSRVGGNTEAFF
medium-sized	12	TRBV6-6	TRBJ1-2	CASSYELRGYTF
.	17	TRBV27	TRBJ2-7	CASSPLPPGTGASEQYF
.	15	TRBV5-1	TRBJ2-2	CASSLSGTYTGELFF
.	11	TRBV30	TRBJ1-1	CAWSISSSAFF
medium-sized	13	TRBV19	TRBJ1-2	CASSIARDYGYTF
medium-sized	15	TRBV12-3/TRBV12-4	TRBJ2-2	CASAIGLARTGELFF
medium-sized	16	TRBV6-5	TRBJ1-5	CASSEEMRGWNQPQHF
.	14	TRBV30	TRBJ1-1	CAWGHWDRGTEAFF
.	15	TRBV30	TRBJ2-1	CAWSIGLAGGGGQFF
.	15	TRBV7-9	TRBJ2-2	CASSLNQENTGELFF
medium-sized	15	TRBV30	TRBJ1-2	CAWSGSWRANYGYTF
.	13	TRBV30	TRBJ1-2	CAWSYPKAGGYTF
.	15	TRBV7-9	TRBJ2-5	CASSLGAGGLETQYF
.	16	TRBV6-4	TRBJ1-1	CASSSPLTETNTEAFF
.	13	TRBV30	TRBJ2-5	CAWSAGGRETQYF
medium-sized	14	TRBV19	TRBJ2-7	CASSAGTYWTEQYF
.	15	TRBV6-1	TRBJ2-7	CASIRTSGFFYEQYF
medium-sized	15	TRBV5-6	TRBJ1-4	CASSSQDASFGVLFF
.	14	TRBV5-5	TRBJ1-3	CASSWGTPGNTIYF
medium-sized	13	TRBV5-6	TRBJ2-2	CASSFPIRGELFF
.	13	TRBV11-2	TRBJ1-4	CASSPHANEKLFF
.	13	TRBV19	TRBJ2-7	CASSFQGTYEQYF
.	14	TRBV5-1	TRBJ2-1	CASKSIAGDNEQFF
medium-sized	15	TRBV12-3/TRBV12-4	TRBJ1-5	CASSSTGSAYQPQHF
.	14	TRBV5-4	TRBJ1-3	CASSWGTPGNTIHF
medium-sized	13	TRBV29-1	TRBJ1-4	CSVPGSTNEKLFF
medium-sized	18	TRBV6-5	TRBJ2-3	CASSRSGRLAGDTDTQYF
medium-sized	14	TRBV5-4	TRBJ2-1	CASSLHGKVNEQFF
medium-sized	17	TRBV30	TRBJ1-2	CASPMSTGWPKRYGYTF
.	15	TRBV6-5	TRBJ2-7	CASRASGRSSYEQYF
.	15	TRBV18	TRBJ2-5	CASSPFSSGEETQYF
medium-sized	16	TRBV10-3	TRBJ2-5	CAISPGLAGAQETQYF
.	14	TRBV27	TRBJ1-1	CASSLSLTGGEAFF
.	13	TRBV6-5	TRBJ1-5	CASIGGVAVPQHF
medium-sized	12	TRBV11-1	TRBJ2-1	CASSLLPNEQFF
.	14	TRBV12-3/TRBV12-4	TRBJ2-1	CASSLDSRNNEQFF
medium-sized	14	TRBV29-1	TRBJ1-4	CSVVESGGNEKLFF
medium-sized	19	TRBV27	TRBJ2-2	CASSLSIHVGVRNTGELFF
medium-sized	13	TRBV19	TRBJ2-7	CASSKQGSYEQYF
.	13	TRBV19	TRBJ1-4	CASMEEGIEKLFF
.	15	TRBV19	TRBJ2-7	CASRPHARGWYEQYF
.	16	TRBV10-3	TRBJ1-6	CAISGTGIGTVSPLHF
.	12	TRBV29-1	TRBJ1-1	CSPGTVNTEAFF
medium-sized	17	TRBV11-1	TRBJ2-7	CASSLEGTTLPSYEQYF
.	15	TRBV7-2	TRBJ2-5	CASSSMTAPQETQYF
medium-sized	15	TRBV27	TRBJ2-1	CASSTHRGGRDEQFF
.	14	TRBV27	TRBJ1-5	CASSTSFGGQPQHF